Detailed here is one T cell receptor (beta chain). Its target is not known. Reverse transcription of about 0.5 to 1 ug RNA used random hexamers. It was immunoSEQ multiplex PCR that amplified TCR beta CDR3 across 54 Vbeta and 13 Jbeta. TCRdb ran MiXCR on the immunoSEQ multiplex PCR reads and lists one entry per CDR3 protein. Of some 190,000 distinct CDR3 sequences in the sample, approximately 95% were seen once. The CDR3 is made up of 15 amino acids. V lost 4 bases to trimming and J lost 5 bases, with 18 bases between them. CDR1 is SGDLS, CDR2 YYNGEE, per germline. This record comes from a study of CD8 T cells in Susac syndrome. General study results and limits: A relatively small number of individuals underwent TCR sequencing and HLA analysis.

CD8+ and CD4+ T cells taken from blood had their TCR beta sequenced. Negative isolation yielded the CD8+ and CD4+ T cells, while FACS enriched the TEMRA cells. The receptor comes from a human donor in good health. The chain has TRBV9 and TRBJ1-2, with D unclear. The sample consisted of CD4+ T cells from PBMCs. CDR3 in amino acids: CASSNYGSREYGYTF. For the CDR3, the DNA is TGTGCCAGCAGCAACTACGGCTCCCGGGAATATGGCTACACCTTC.